This TCR beta chain emerged from a study of T cells in Graves' hyperthyroidism and ophthalmopathy. General observations from the study: The blood repertoire included most of the expanded thyroid clonotypes above 0.001.

This clonotype was counted between two and nine times. What it recognizes is unknown. V was shortened by 7 bases and J by 0 bases, with 10 bases between the two germline ends. This CDR3 comprises 13 residues. Germline CDR1 SQVTM, CDR2 ANQGSEA. The PBMCs were taken from about 9.7 ml of fresh peripheral blood. Amplification of TCR beta CDR3 regions was performed using RNA transcripts as template. During a first-round RT-PCR of the TCR CDR3, the HTBI primer set was used. In TCRdb, the multiplex PCR reads were re-called with MiXCR into one record per CDR3 protein. The sample has approximately 530,000 distinct CDR3 sequences; 20% are singletons.

The chain couples TRBV29-1 to TRBJ2-1, with D possibly TRBD2 on 5 matching bases. This sequence originates from a man between 40 and 49 years old with Graves' ophthalmopathy. The sample taken for sequencing was blood. Here the CDR3 reads CSGTSSSYNEQFF. The CDR3 DNA is TGCAGCGGCACTAGTTCCTCCTACAATGAGCAGTTCTTC.